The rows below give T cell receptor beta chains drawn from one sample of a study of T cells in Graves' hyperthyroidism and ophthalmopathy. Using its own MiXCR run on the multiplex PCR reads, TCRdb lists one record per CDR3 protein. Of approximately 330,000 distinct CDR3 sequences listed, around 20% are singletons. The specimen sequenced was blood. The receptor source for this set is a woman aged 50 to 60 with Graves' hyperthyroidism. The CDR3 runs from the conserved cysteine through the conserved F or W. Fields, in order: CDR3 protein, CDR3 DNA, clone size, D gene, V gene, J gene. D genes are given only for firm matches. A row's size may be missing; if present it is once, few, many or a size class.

CASSLAGAGGDGYTF	TGTGCCAGCAGCTTAGCGGGGGCAGGGGGCGATGGCTACACCTTC	many	TRBD1	TRBV7-8	TRBJ1-2
CASSPRNNSPLHF	TGTGCCAGCTCACCGAGAAATAATTCACCCCTCCACTTT	many	.	TRBV18	TRBJ1-6
CASSQETGYGYTF	TGTGCCAGCTCACAAGAGACAGGGTATGGCTACACCTTC	many	TRBD1	TRBV18	TRBJ1-2
CAWSVGAGGRIEQFF	TGTGCCTGGAGTGTAGGAGCGGGGGGGCGGATTGAGCAGTTCTTC	.	TRBD2	TRBV30	TRBJ2-1
CASSEALITSGRQETQYF	TGTGCCAGCAGTGAAGCGCTTATAACTAGCGGGAGGCAAGAGACCCAGTACTTC	.	TRBD2	TRBV2	TRBJ2-5
CASSEWGVTTTLTDTQYF	TGTGCCAGCAGTGAATGGGGTGTGACTACTACCCTTACAGATACGCAGTATTTT	.	.	TRBV25-1	TRBJ2-3
CASSQDYLPGETQYF	TGTGCCAGCAGCCAAGATTATCTTCCGGGAGAGACCCAGTACTTC	.	.	TRBV14	TRBJ2-5
CASSVSGRAREQYF	TGTGCCAGCAGCGTGAGCGGGAGGGCCAGGGAGCAGTACTTC	many	TRBD2	TRBV9	TRBJ2-7
CASSQNPRHMNTEAFF	TGTGCCAGCAGCCAGAACCCGCGTCACATGAACACTGAAGCTTTCTTT	.	.	TRBV3-1	TRBJ1-1
CATSTAGGGNTEAFF	TGTGCCACCAGTACCGCAGGGGGAGGGAACACTGAAGCTTTCTTT	.	TRBD1	TRBV24-1	TRBJ1-1
CASSREDTTYEQYF	TGCGCCAGCAGCAGGGAGGACACAACCTACGAGCAGTACTTC	many	.	TRBV5-1	TRBJ2-7
CTSTSGGPSTDTQYF	TGTACCAGTACGAGCGGGGGGCCGTCCACAGATACGCAGTATTTT	once	TRBD2	TRBV7-3	TRBJ2-3
CASSRGRGAGELFF	TGTGCCAGCAGTAGGGGTAGGGGGGCCGGGGAGCTGTTTTTT	few	.	TRBV6-1	TRBJ2-2
CASSLVQGVNYEQYF	TGTGCCAGCAGCTTAGTACAGGGGGTTAACTACGAGCAGTACTTC	.	TRBD1	TRBV7-8	TRBJ2-7
CASSLGLNEKLFF	TGTGCCAGCAGCTTGGGCTTAAATGAAAAACTGTTTTTT	.	.	TRBV12-3/TRBV12-4	TRBJ1-4
CASSPAGANTGELFF	TGTGCCAGCTCACCGGCGGGAGCGAACACCGGGGAGCTGTTTTTT	.	TRBD2	TRBV18	TRBJ2-2